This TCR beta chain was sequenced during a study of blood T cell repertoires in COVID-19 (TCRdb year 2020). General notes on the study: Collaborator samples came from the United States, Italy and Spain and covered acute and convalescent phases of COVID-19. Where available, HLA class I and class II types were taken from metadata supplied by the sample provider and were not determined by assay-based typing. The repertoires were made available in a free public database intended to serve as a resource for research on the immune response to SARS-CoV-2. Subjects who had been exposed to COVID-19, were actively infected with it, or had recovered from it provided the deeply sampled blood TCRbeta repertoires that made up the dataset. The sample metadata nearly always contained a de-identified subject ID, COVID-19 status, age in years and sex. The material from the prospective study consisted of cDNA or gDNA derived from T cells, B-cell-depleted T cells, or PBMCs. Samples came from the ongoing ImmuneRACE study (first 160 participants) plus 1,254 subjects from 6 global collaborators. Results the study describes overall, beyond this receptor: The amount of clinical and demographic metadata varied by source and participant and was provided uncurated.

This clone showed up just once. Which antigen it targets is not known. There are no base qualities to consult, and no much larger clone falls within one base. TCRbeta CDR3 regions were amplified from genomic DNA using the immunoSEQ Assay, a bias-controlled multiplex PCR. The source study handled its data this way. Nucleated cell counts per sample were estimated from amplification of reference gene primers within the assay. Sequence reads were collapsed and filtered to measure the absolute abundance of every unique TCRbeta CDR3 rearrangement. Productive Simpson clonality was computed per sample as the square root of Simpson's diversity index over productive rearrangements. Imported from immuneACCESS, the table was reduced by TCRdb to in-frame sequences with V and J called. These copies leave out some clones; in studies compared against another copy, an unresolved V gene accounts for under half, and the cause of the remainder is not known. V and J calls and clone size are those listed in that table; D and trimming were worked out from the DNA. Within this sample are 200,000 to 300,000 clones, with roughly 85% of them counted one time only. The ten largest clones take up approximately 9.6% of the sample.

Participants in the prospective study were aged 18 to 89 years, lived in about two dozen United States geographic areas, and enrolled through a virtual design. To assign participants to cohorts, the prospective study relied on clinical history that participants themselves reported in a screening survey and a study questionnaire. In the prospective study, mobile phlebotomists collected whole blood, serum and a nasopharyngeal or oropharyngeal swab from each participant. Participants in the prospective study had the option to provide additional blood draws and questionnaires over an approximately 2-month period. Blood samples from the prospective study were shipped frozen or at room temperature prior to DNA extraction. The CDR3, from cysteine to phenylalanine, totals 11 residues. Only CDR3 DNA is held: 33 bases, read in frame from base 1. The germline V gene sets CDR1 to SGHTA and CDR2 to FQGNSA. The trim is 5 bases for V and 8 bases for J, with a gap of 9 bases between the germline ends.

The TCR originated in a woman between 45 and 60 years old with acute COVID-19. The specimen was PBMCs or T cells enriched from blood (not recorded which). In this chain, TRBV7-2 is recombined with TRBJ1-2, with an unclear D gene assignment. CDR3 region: CASSVNRGYTF. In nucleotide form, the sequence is TGTGCCAGCAGCGTCAATCGGGGCTACACCTTC.